This TCR beta chain derives from a study of blood T cells in healthy people across ages. The study's findings and limits: Unsorted PBMCs blocked a conclusive comparison of naive and antigen-experienced cells.

The length of the CDR3 is 14 residues. V lost 4 bases and J lost 1; bases outside the gene matches: 1. The germline gives CDR1 SGHNT, CDR2 YENEEA. A second about 6 to 11 cycle PCR used barcoded and J-beta primers. Unique molecular identifiers of 12 random nucleotides labeled each cDNA. MiXCR, applied by TCRdb to the 5' RACE reads, yields one record per CDR3 protein. The sample includes around 940,000 distinct CDR3 sequences, about 53% of them seen just once. Comments on this clonotype: Its specificity is unknown.

Sequencing was carried out using blood. The sequence was collected from a woman aged 60-75 years in good health. The rearrangement uses TRBV11-3 and TRBJ2-1, with 7 bases that match TRBD2. CDR3 in amino acids: CASSSRESYNEQFF. Written as DNA, the CDR3 is TGTGCCAGCAGCTCGCGGGAGTCCTACAATGAGCAGTTCTTC.